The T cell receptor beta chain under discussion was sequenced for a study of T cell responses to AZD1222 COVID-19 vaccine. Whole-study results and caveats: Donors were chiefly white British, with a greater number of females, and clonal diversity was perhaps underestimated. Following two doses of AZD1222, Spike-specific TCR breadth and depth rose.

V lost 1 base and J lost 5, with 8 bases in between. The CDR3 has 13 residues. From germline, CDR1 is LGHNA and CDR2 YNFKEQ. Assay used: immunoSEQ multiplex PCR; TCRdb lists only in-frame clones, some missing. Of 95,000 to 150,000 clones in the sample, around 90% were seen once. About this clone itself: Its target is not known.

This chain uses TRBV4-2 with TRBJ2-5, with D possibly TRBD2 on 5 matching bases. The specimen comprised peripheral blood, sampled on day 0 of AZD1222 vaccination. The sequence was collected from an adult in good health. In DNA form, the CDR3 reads TGTGCCAGCAGCCAAGGGGAGTGGGAGACCCAGTACTTC. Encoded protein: CASSQGEWETQYF.